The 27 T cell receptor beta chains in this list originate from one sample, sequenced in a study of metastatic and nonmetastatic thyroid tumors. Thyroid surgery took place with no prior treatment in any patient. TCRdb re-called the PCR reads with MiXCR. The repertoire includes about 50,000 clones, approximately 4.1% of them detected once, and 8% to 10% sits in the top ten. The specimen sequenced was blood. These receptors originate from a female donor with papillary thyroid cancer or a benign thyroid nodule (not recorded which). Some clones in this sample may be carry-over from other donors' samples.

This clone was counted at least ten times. The DNA of the CDR3 is TGTGCCAGCAGCGTACTAGCGGGGGGGCGGTACAATGAGCAGTTCTTC. Its translation: CASSVLAGGRYNEQFF. V is TRBV9 and J is TRBJ2-1; 12 nucleotides line up with TRBD2. J gave up 4 bases and V 1 base, and 3 bases lay outside the gene matches. The CDR3 totals 16 residues. Germline loops: CDR1 SGDLS, CDR2 YYNGEE. The variable domain in full, with the rest retrieved from reference TRBV9 and TRBJ2-1, is DSGVTQTPKHLITATGQRVTLRCSPRSGDLSVYWYQQSLDQGLQFLIQYYNGEERAKGNILERFSAQQFPDLHSELNLSSLELGDSALYFCASSVLAGGRYNEQFFGPGTRLTVL.

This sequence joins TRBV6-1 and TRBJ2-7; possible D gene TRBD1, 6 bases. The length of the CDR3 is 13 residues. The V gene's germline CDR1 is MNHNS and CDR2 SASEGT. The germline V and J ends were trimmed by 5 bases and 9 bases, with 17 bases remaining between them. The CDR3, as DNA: TGTGCCAGCAGTATAGACCAGCTCAGGGGGCAGTACTTC. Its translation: CASSIDQLRGQYF.

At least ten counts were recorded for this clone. The CDR3 sequence: CASSPGVSVNEKLFF. The CDR3, as DNA: TGTGCCAGCAGCCCAGGGGTTTCAGTAAATGAAAAACTGTTTTTT. This chain connects TRBV2 to TRBJ1-4; TRBD1 might be the D (6 bases). The CDR3 covers 15 residues. The V end lost 6 bases, the J end lost 5 bases, and 16 bases lay between the germline ends. CDR1 and CDR2 (germline): SNHLY, FYNNEI.

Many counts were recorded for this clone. The CDR3 sequence: CASSLRDLSNTEAFF. In nucleotides, the CDR3 is TGTGCCAGCTCCCTCCGGGACTTAAGCAACACTGAAGCTTTCTTT. V and J are TRBV10-3 and TRBJ1-1, with a tentative D call TRBD1 (5 bases). Germline loops: CDR1 ENHRY, CDR2 SYGVKD. The germline V and J ends were trimmed by 10 bases and 2 bases, with 20 bases remaining between them. CDR3 length: 15 residues.

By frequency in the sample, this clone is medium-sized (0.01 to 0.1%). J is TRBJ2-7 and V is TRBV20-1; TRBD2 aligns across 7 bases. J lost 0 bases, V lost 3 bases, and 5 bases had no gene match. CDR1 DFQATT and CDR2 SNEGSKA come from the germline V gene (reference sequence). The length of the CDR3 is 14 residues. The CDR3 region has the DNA TGCAGTGCTAGGGGGGGGAGGAGCTCCTACGAGCAGTACTTC. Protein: CSARGGRSSYEQYF.

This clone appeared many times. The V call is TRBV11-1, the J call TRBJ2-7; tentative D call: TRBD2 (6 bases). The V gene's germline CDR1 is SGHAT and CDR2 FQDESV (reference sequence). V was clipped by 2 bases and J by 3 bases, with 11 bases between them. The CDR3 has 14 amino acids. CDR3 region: CASSLTRLVYEQYF. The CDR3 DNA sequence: TGTGCCAGCAGCTTAACCCGACTAGTCTACGAGCAGTACTTC.

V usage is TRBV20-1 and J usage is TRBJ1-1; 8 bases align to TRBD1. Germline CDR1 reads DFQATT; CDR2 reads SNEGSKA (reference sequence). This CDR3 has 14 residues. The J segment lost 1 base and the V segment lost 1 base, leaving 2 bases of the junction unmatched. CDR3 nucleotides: TGCAGTGCTAGAGTACAGGGGGGGAACACTGAAGCTTTCTTT. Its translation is CSARVQGGNTEAFF.

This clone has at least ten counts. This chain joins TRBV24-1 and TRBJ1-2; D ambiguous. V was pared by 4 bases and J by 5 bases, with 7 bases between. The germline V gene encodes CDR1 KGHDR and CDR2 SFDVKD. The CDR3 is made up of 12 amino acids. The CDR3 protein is CATSESGYGYTF. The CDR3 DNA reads TGTGCCACCAGTGAAAGTGGGTATGGCTACACCTTC.

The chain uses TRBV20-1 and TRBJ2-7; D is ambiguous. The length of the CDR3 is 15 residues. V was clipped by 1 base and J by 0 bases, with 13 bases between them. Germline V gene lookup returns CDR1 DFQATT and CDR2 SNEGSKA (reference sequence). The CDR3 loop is CSARVRAPSSYEQYF. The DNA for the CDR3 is TGCAGTGCTAGAGTCCGGGCACCGAGCTCCTACGAGCAGTACTTC.

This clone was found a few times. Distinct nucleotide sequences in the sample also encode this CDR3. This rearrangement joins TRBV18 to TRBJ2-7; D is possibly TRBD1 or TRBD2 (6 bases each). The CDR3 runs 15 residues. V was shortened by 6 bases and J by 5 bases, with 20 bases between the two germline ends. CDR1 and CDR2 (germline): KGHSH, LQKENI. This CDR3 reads CASSRGQGSIDEQYF. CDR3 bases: TGTGCCAGCTCCCGGGGGCAGGGTTCGATTGACGAGCAGTACTTC.

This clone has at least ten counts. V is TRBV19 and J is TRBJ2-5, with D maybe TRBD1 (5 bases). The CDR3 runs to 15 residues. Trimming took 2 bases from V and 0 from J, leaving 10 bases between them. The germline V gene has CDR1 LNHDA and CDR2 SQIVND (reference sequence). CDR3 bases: TGTGCCAGTAGTATAAGGTCAGGGCACCAAGAGACCCAGTACTTC. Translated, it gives CASSIRSGHQETQYF.

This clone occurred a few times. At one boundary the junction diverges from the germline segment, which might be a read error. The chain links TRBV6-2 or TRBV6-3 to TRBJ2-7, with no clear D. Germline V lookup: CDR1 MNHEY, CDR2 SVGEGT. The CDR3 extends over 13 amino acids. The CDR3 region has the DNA TGTGCCAGCCTGGACGGTCAGACCTACGAGCATTACTTC. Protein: CASLDGQTYEHYF.

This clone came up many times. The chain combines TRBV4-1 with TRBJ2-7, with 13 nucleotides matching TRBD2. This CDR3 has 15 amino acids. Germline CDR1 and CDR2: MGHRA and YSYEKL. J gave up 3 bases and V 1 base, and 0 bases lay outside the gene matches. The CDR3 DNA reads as TGCGCCAGCAGCCAAGGACTAGCGGGAGGCTACGAGCAGTACTTC. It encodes CASSQGLAGGYEQYF.

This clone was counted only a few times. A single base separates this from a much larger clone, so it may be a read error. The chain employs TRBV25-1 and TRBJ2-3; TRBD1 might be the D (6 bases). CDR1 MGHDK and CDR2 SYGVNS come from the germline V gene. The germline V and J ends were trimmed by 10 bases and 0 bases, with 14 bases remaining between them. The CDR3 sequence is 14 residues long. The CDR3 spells CANETGRSTDTQYF. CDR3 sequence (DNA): TGTGCCAACGAGACAGGACGAAGCACAGATACGCAGTATTTT. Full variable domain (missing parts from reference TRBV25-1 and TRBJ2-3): EADIYQTPRYLVIGTGKKITLECSQTMGHDKMYWYQQDPGMELHLIHYSYGVNSTEKGDLSSESTVSRIRTEHFPLTLESARPSHTSQYLCANETGRSTDTQYFGPGTRLTVL.

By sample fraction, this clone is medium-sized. The CDR3 sequence is CASRAGVNEQFF. CDR3 nucleotides: TGTGCCAGCAGAGCGGGAGTCAATGAGCAGTTCTTC. V gene TRBV6-1 combines with J gene TRBJ2-1, with 8 bases identical to TRBD2. From germline, CDR1 is MNHNS and CDR2 SASEGT. V shed 6 bases, J shed 6 bases, and the junction held 1 base outside the gene matches. The CDR3 sequence is 12 residues long.

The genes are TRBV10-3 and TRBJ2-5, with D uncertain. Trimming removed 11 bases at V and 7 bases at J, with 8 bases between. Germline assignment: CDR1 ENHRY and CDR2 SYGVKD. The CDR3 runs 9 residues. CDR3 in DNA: TGTGCCGTGGGTGGGACCCAGTACTTC. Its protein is CAVGGTQYF.

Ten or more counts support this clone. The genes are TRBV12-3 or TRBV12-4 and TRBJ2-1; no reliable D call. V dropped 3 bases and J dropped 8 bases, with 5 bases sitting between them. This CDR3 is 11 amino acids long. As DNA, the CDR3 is TGTGCCAGCAGTTTGAGCTATGAGCAGTTCTTC. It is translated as CASSLSYEQFF.

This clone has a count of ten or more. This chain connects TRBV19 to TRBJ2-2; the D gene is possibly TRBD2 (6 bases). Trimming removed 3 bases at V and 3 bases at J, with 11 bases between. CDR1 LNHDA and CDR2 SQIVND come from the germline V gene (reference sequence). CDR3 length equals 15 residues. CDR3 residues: CASSMSSGDTGELFF. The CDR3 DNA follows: TGTGCCAGTAGTATGAGCTCGGGAGACACCGGGGAGCTGTTTTTT.

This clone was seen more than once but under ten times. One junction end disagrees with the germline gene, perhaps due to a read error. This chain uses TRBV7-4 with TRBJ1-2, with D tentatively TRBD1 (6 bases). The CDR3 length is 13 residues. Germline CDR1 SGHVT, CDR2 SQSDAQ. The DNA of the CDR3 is TGTGCCAGTAGCTCGGAACAGGGTTATGGCTACACCTTC. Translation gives CASSSEQGYGYTF.

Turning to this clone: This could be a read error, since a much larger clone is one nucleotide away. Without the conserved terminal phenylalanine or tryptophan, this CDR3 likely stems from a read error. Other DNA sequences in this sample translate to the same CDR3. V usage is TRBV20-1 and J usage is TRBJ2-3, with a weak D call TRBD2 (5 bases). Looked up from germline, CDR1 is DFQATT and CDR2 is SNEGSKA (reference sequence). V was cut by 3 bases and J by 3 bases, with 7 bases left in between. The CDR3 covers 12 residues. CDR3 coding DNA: TGCAGTGCTAGTGTAGCGACAGATACGCAGTATTCT. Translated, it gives CSASVATDTQYS.

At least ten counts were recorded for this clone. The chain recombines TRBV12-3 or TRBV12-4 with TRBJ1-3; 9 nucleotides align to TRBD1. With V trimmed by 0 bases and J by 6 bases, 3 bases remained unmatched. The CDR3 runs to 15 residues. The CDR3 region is CASSLAGQGENTIYF. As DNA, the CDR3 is TGTGCCAGCAGTTTAGCGGGACAGGGAGAAAACACCATATATTTT.

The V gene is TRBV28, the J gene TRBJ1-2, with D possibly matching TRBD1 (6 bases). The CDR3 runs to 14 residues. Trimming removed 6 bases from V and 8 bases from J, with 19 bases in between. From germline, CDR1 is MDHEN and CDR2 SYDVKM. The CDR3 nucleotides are TGTGCCAGCAGCCCAGTGGGCAGGGGCTGGGGCTACACCTTC. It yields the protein CASSPVGRGWGYTF.

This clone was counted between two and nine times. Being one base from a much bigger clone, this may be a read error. The CDR3 region has the DNA TGTGCCAGCAGCCAAGAAACAGGGAATGAGCAGTTCTTC. This encodes CASSQETGNEQFF. The chain recombines TRBV27 with TRBJ2-1; D is perhaps TRBD1 (6 bases). Germline V gene lookup returns CDR1 MNHEY and CDR2 SMNVEV (reference sequence). The V end lost 6 bases, the J end lost 7 bases, and 13 bases lay between the germline ends. CDR3 length: 13 residues.

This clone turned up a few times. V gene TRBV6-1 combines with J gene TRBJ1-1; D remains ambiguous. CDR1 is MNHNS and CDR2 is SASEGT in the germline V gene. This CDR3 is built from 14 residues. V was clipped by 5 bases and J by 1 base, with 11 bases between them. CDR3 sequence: CASSRTAKNTEAFF. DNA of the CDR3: TGTGCCAGCAGTCGAACTGCGAAGAACACTGAAGCTTTCTTT.

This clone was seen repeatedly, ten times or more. The CDR3 DNA reads TGTGCCAGCAGCCAAGATGAAACTAGCGGTACTCGCAGTGAGCAGTTCTTC. Its translation is CASSQDETSGTRSEQFF. This chain joins TRBV4-2 and TRBJ2-1; 8 positions match TRBD2. Looked up from germline, CDR1 is LGHNA and CDR2 is YNFKEQ. The CDR3 loop spans 17 amino acids. V lost 0 bases and J lost 9; bases outside the gene matches: 13.

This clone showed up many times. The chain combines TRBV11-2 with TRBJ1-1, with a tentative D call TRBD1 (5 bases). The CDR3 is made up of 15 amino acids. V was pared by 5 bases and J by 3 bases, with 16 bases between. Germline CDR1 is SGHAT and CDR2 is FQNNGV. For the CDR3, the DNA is TGTGCCAGCAGCAGCTTCAGGGTTGGGGACACTGAAGCTTTCTTT. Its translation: CASSSFRVGDTEAFF.

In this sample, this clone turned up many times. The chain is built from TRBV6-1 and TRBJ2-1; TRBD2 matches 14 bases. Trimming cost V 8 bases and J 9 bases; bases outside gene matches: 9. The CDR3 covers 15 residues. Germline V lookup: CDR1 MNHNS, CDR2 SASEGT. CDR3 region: CASLGLAGGTSEQFF. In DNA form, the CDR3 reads TGTGCCAGCCTAGGACTAGCGGGAGGTACCTCTGAGCAGTTCTTC.